These 5 T cell receptor beta chains were all obtained from the same sample, sequenced in a study of graft-versus-host responses after intestinal transplantation (dated by TCRdb to the early 2020s). The method was the immunoSEQ multiplex PCR assay. Held by TCRdb, this immuneACCESS table contains in-frame sequences only and omits some clones. Under half of the omission traces to an unresolved V gene where checked; the cause of the rest is unknown. Here the sample has 16,000 or so clones; approximately 95% occur a single time. 0.75% to 0.95% of the sample lies in the top ten. Source: PBMCs, taken 23 days after intestinal transplant. The receptors originated from a human patient who received an intestinal transplant, so some T cells may come from the graft donor.

V gene TRBV9 combines with J gene TRBJ1-1; D gene unclear. The CDR3 runs 14 residues. V was shortened by 3 bases and J by 0 bases, with 9 bases between the two germline ends. Looked up from germline, CDR1 is SGDLS and CDR2 is YYNGEE. CDR3 loop: CASSGDLMNTEAFF. CDR3 in DNA: TGTGCCAGCAGCGGAGATTTAATGAACACTGAAGCTTTCTTT.

The chain has TRBV6-5 and TRBJ2-7; 9 bases map to TRBD1. The V gene end was trimmed by 6 bases and the J gene end by 5 bases; junction bases not matched to a gene: 8. Germline values: CDR1 MNHEY, CDR2 SVGAGI. The CDR3 spans 14 residues. Here the CDR3 DNA reads TGTGCCAGCAGCCAGCCGGGACAGGGAAACGAGCAGTACTTC. Residues: CASSQPGQGNEQYF.

V usage is TRBV7-2 and J usage is TRBJ2-3, with 14 bases matching TRBD2. Germline assignment: CDR1 SGHTA and CDR2 FQGNSA. The V segment lost 8 bases and the J segment 1 base; nucleotides outside the gene matches: 11. The CDR3 extends over 18 amino acids. CDR3 nucleotide sequence: TGTGCCAGCTCACCGGGACTAGCGGGAGTGTTCGGCACAGATACGCAGTATTTT. Its protein is CASSPGLAGVFGTDTQYF.

The chain couples TRBV10-1 to TRBJ2-3, with 10 bases identical to TRBD2. This CDR3 spans 13 amino acids. The germline CDR1 and CDR2 sequences are WNHNN and SYGVQD (reference sequence). Losses at the gene ends were 4 bases for V and 11 bases for J; bases not matched to a gene: 6. Written as DNA, the CDR3 is TGCGCCAGCAGTGTTACTAGCGGGACTGAGCAGTATTTT. It encodes CASSVTSGTEQYF.

The J gene is TRBJ1-5, the V gene TRBV10-2; tentatively, D is TRBD1 (6 bases). This CDR3 is built from 17 residues. V was trimmed by 0 bases and J by 0 bases, leaving 12 bases between them. Germline assignment: CDR1 WSHSY and CDR2 SAAADI. The CDR3, as DNA: TGCGCCAGCAGTGAGTCGGGGGTAGGGGGTAGCAATCAGCCCCAGCATTTT. Protein: CASSESGVGGSNQPQHF.